One and the same sample provided the 28 T cell receptor beta chains below, sequenced in a study of regulatory T cells in long-lasting Graves disease. The time point is: newly diagnosed GD, antithyroid drugs for less than 3 months. Researchers made the TCR library from RNA that was extracted from PBMCs. Construction of the TCR beta libraries employed iRepertoire HTBI primers in conjunction with Arm-PCR of CDR3 regions. TCRdb ran MiXCR on the multiplex PCR reads and lists one entry per CDR3 protein. The sample carries hundreds of thousands of distinct CDR3 sequences, 15% to 20% recorded once. This sample was shared with a second study, whose subject was T cells in Graves' hyperthyroidism and ophthalmopathy.

Sample: peripheral blood mononuclear cells (PBMCs), taken at new diagnosis, from a patient treated with antithyroid drugs. The source is a woman aged 25 to 39 with Graves disease.

V usage is TRBV5-1 and J usage is TRBJ2-5; perhaps TRBD1 as D (6 bases). This CDR3 is 14 amino acids long. Deletions cut 2 bases from V and 2 bases from J, with 10 bases between. Germline V CDR1 and CDR2: SGHRS, YFSETQ. The CDR3 sequence: CASSLQGMQETQYF. The CDR3 nucleotides read TGCGCCAGCAGCTTACAGGGAATGCAAGAGACCCAGTACTTC.

The chain carries TRBV28 and TRBJ1-2; no firm D call. This CDR3 is 13 amino acids long. Germline CDR1 is MDHEN and CDR2 is SYDVKM. Trimming left V 6 bases short and J 4 bases short, with 12 bases between. CDR3 protein: CASRPQTPYGYTF. The CDR3 DNA is TGTGCCAGCAGGCCCCAAACTCCCTATGGCTACACCTTC.

Comment on this clonotype: A much larger clone differs by one base, so this may be a read error. The final CDR3 position lacks the conserved phenylalanine or tryptophan, pointing to a likely read error. The chain employs TRBV6-2 or TRBV6-3 and TRBJ1-1, with unresolved D. CDR3 size: 14 residues. In germline, CDR1 is MNHEY, CDR2 SVGEGT. Trimming took 5 bases from V and 6 from J, leaving 16 bases between them. In nucleotides, the CDR3 is TGTGCCAGCAGTCCCGATGGGGTAAAGTCTGAAGCTTTCTCT. As protein: CASSPDGVKSEAFS.

This clonotype appeared many times. The chain has TRBV10-3 and TRBJ1-1, with D hard to call. V lost 11 bases and J 1 base, leaving 14 bases between the germline ends. Germline V gene sequence: CDR1 ENHRY, CDR2 SYGVKD. The length of the CDR3 is 13 residues. The CDR3 sequence: CAAGALGNTEAFF. CDR3 DNA sequence: TGTGCCGCCGGAGCCCTTGGGAACACTGAAGCTTTCTTT.

The J gene is TRBJ1-4, the V gene TRBV20-1; 7 bases fit TRBD1. This CDR3 is built from 15 residues. CDR1 DFQATT and CDR2 SNEGSKA come from the germline V gene (reference sequence). Unmatched junction bases numbered 12, after V lost 3 bases and J lost 8 bases. CDR3 region: CSARDKKGAGEKLFF. Here the CDR3 DNA reads TGCAGTGCTAGGGATAAAAAGGGGGCTGGGGAAAAACTGTTTTTT.

This clonotype was observed a handful of times. The J gene is TRBJ2-4, the V gene TRBV3-1; 8 bases match TRBD2. This CDR3 has 17 amino acids. With 1 base clipped from V and 3 bases from J, the junction kept 8 bases outside the gene matches. Germline V gene data show CDR1 as LGHDT and CDR2 as YNNKEL (reference sequence). CDR3 residues: CASSQAGGPEGKNIQYF. CDR3 in DNA: TGTGCCAGCAGCCAAGCGGGAGGGCCGGAGGGCAAAAACATTCAGTACTTC.

The sample holds many counts of this clonotype. The chain joins TRBV7-9 to TRBJ1-2, with unresolved D. Trimming left V 7 bases short and J 4 bases short, with 16 bases between. The CDR3 is made up of 14 amino acids. Germline V gives CDR1 SEHNR, CDR2 FQNEAQ (reference sequence). CDR3 DNA sequence: TGTGCCAGCACTCGGCCGCAGGAGGTCTATGGCTACACCTTC. Protein: CASTRPQEVYGYTF.

In regard to this clonotype: Relative to the germline gene, one junction end is altered; a read error may explain this. The rearrangement joins TRBV5-1 to TRBJ1-2; D is undetermined. The V gene's germline CDR1 is SGHRS and CDR2 YFSETQ. This CDR3 region has 13 residues. The DNA for the CDR3 is TGTGCCAGCAGCTTGGAGTCCGCTTATGGCTACACCTTC. Translating it yields CASSLESAYGYTF.

Many counts were recorded for this clonotype. The chain uses TRBV7-3 and TRBJ2-5; no definite D call. This CDR3 comprises 14 residues. Trimming took off 5 bases at V and 2 bases at J, with 12 bases between the two ends. Germline V gene sequence: CDR1 SGHTA, CDR2 FQGTGA. The CDR3 DNA reads as TGTGCCAGCAGCCCCGTTTCTGGTCAAGAGACCCAGTACTTC. Translating gives CASSPVSGQETQYF.

Comment on this clonotype: Being one base from a much bigger clone, this may be a read error. V usage is TRBV7-9 and J usage is TRBJ2-1; tentatively, D is TRBD2 (6 bases). Per germline, CDR1 SEHNR and CDR2 FQNEAQ (reference sequence). The length of the CDR3 is 15 residues. The DNA of the CDR3 is TGTGCCGGCAGCGAGGGACTTAGCTCCTACAATGAGCAGTTCTTC. Its translation: CAGSEGLSSYNEQFF.

This clonotype has ten or more counts. This chain joins TRBV7-2 and TRBJ2-5; 8 bases agree with TRBD1. CDR1 SGHTA and CDR2 FQGNSA come from the germline V gene. V trimming: 1 base; J trimming: 4 bases; junction bases outside the gene matches: 5. CDR3 size: 15 residues. The CDR3 DNA is TGTGCCAGCAGCTTAGTTCCAGGGGGCGTAGAGACCCAGTACTTC. This codes for CASSLVPGGVETQYF.

This clonotype was picked up a small number of times. The genes are TRBV19 and TRBJ2-7; D could derive from TRBD1 or TRBD2 (5 bases each). V lost 9 bases and J 6 bases, leaving 24 bases between the germline ends. Germline CDR1 LNHDA, CDR2 SQIVND (reference sequence). The CDR3 is 15 residues long. The CDR3 loop is CASNPAGTIPGEQYF. DNA for the CDR3: TGTGCCAGCAACCCGGCAGGGACGATCCCGGGCGAGCAGTACTTC.

This clonotype was seen a few times. J is TRBJ1-6 and V is TRBV25-1, with unresolved D. Between the trimmed V and J ends, which lost 3 bases and 9 bases, there was a span of 12 bases. CDR3 length: 14 amino acids. Germline values: CDR1 MGHDK, CDR2 SYGVNS. The CDR3 DNA reads as TGTGCCAGCAGTGATGAGACGCGCAGTTCACCCCTCCACTTT. It codes for CASSDETRSSPLHF.

The sample holds many counts of this clonotype. CDR3 sequence: CASSQEYYEQYF. For the CDR3, the DNA is TGTGCCAGCAGTCAAGAATACTACGAGCAGTACTTC. V gene TRBV28 combines with J gene TRBJ2-7; D uncertain. Trimming pared 5 bases from V and 3 bases from J, leaving 8 bases between. The CDR3 spans 12 residues. CDR1 is MDHEN and CDR2 is SYDVKM in the germline V gene.

The V call is TRBV19, the J call TRBJ1-1; D is undetermined. Germline CDR1 LNHDA, CDR2 SQIVND (reference sequence). The germline V and J ends were trimmed by 2 bases and 3 bases, with 13 bases remaining between them. The CDR3 is made up of 15 amino acids. As DNA, the CDR3 is TGTGCCAGTAGTATATTTTCGGGCAGTTACACTGAAGCTTTCTTT. It yields the protein CASSIFSGSYTEAFF.

In its sample, this clonotype was seen many times. The chain recombines TRBV2 with TRBJ1-5; 8 bases fit TRBD1. Germline V gene lookup returns CDR1 SNHLY and CDR2 FYNNEI. This CDR3 has 15 residues. V gave up 5 bases and J gave up 5 bases; unmatched junction bases: 8. In DNA, the CDR3 is TGTGCCAGCAGTCGCATGACAGGGGTTTATCAGCCCCAGCATTTT. This translates into CASSRMTGVYQPQHF.

This clonotype was observed a handful of times. CDR3 nucleotide sequence: TGTGCCTGGAGTCCAAGCTCCTACAATGAGCAGTTCTTC. It yields the protein CAWSPSSYNEQFF. The V call is TRBV30, the J call TRBJ2-1, with D unresolved. V was clipped by 2 bases and J by 0 bases, with 5 bases between them. Germline values: CDR1 GTSNPN, CDR2 SVGIG (reference sequence). The CDR3 contains 13 residues. Full variable domain (remainder filled in from reference TRBV30 and TRBJ2-1): SQTIHQWPATLVQPVGSPLSLECTVEGTSNPNLYWYRQAAGRGLQLLFYSVGIGQISSEVPQNLSASRPQDRQFILSSKKLLLSDSGFYLCAWSPSSYNEQFFGPGTRLTVL.

This clonotype was recorded at least ten times. V gene TRBV19 combines with J gene TRBJ2-7; no firm D call. Per germline, CDR1 LNHDA and CDR2 SQIVND (reference sequence). Deletions cut 1 base from V and 3 bases from J, with 13 bases between. The CDR3 has 15 residues. The CDR3 nucleotides are TGTGCCAGTAGTATAGTAGGCCAGCAAGTCTACGAGCAGTACTTC. Protein: CASSIVGQQVYEQYF.

This clonotype was picked up one time. The junction departs from germline at one end; a sequencing error may be responsible. V usage is TRBV27 and J usage is TRBJ2-1, with 9 bases matching TRBD1. CDR3 length equals 20 residues. Germline loops: CDR1 MNHEY, CDR2 SMNVEV (reference sequence). CDR3 sequence: CATSDPPGQGRTSSYNEQFF. The CDR3 nucleotides are TGTGCCACCAGTGATCCTCCGGGACAGGGAAGGACCAGCTCCTACAATGAGCAGTTCTTC.

With respect to this clonotype: A much more abundant neighbour one base away suggests this may be a read error. The chain joins TRBV5-1 to TRBJ2-7, with 8 bases aligning to TRBD1. CDR1 is SGHRS and CDR2 is YFSETQ in the germline V gene. This CDR3 is 16 amino acids long. The CDR3 region has the DNA TGCGCCAGCAGCTTGACGGCCCAGGGGGCGGGTTACGGGCAGTACTTC. Translated, it gives CASSLTAQGAGYGQYF.

The V call is TRBV28, the J call TRBJ1-4; D ambiguous. CDR1 is MDHEN and CDR2 is SYDVKM in the germline V gene. The CDR3 extends over 12 amino acids. The V gene lost 9 bases and the J gene lost 8 bases, with 13 bases spanning the gap. CDR3 DNA: TGTGCCAGTCAGGTGGTGGGCGAAAAACTGTTTTTT. Its protein product is CASQVVGEKLFF.

The chain carries TRBV20-1 and TRBJ2-3; the match to TRBD2 covers 15 bases. Judging by the DNA end, TRBJ2-5 fits better; the J call may be wrong. CDR1 and CDR2 (germline): DFQATT, SNEGSKA (reference sequence). This CDR3 is built from 14 residues. DNA for the CDR3: TGCAGTGCGGGACTAGCGGGAGGCCGTGAGACCCAGTACTTC. This codes for CSAGLAGGRETQYF.

In its sample, this clonotype was seen many times. This chain uses TRBV5-1 with TRBJ2-7, with no clear D. V gave up 4 bases and J gave up 3 bases, with 14 bases separating them. The CDR3 has 14 residues. The germline gives CDR1 SGHRS, CDR2 YFSETQ. CDR3 sequence reads: CASSPFGASYEQYF. The CDR3 bases are TGCGCCAGCAGCCCTTTCGGCGCTAGCTACGAGCAGTACTTC.

V usage is TRBV5-1 and J usage is TRBJ2-1; 9 bases map to TRBD2. This CDR3 is 13 amino acids long. Trimming took 5 bases from V and 7 from J; bases not matched to a gene: 4. The V gene's germline CDR1 is SGHRS and CDR2 YFSETQ. The CDR3 nucleotides read TGCGCCAGCAGGGTAGCGGGAGAGAATGAGCAGTTCTTC. This gives the protein CASRVAGENEQFF.

This clonotype was recorded at least ten times. The rearrangement joins TRBV28 to TRBJ1-2, with 10 bases lining up with TRBD1. Germline-derived CDR1 and CDR2 are MDHEN and SYDVKM. This CDR3 is built from 17 residues. Trimming at V came to 5 bases and at J to 6 bases, leaving 15 bases not matched to a gene. The CDR3 spells CASSPHYSGTGVDGYTF. As DNA, the CDR3 is TGTGCCAGCAGTCCTCACTATTCCGGGACAGGGGTAGATGGCTACACCTTC.

This clonotype came up many times. V gene TRBV7-8 combines with J gene TRBJ1-2; D may be TRBD1 (6 bases). This CDR3 region has 13 residues. Deletions cut 5 bases from V and 8 bases from J, with 15 bases between. Germline V gives CDR1 SGHVS, CDR2 FQNEAQ. CDR3 sequence reads: CASSLGGAEGYTF. CDR3 in DNA: TGTGCCAGCAGCCTTGGGGGGGCTGAGGGCTACACCTTC.

V and J are TRBV18 and TRBJ1-4; 7 bases fit TRBD1. The CDR3 length is 15 residues. Germline values: CDR1 KGHSH, CDR2 LQKENI. Trimming removed 3 bases from V and 10 bases from J; junction bases left unmatched: 11. This CDR3 reads CASSPRGGLAGKLFF. As DNA, the CDR3 is TGTGCCAGCTCACCCCGAGGGGGCCTGGCTGGAAAACTGTTTTTT.

As for this clonotype: A much more abundant neighbour one base away suggests this may be a read error. The genes are TRBV28 and TRBJ1-2; TRBD1 might be the D (6 bases). V was trimmed by 3 bases and J by 8 bases, leaving 19 bases between them. Germline-derived CDR1 and CDR2 are MDHEN and SYDVKM. The CDR3 is 15 amino acids. The CDR3 DNA reads TGTGCCAGCAGTTTCCGCGGGACACCCTACCGAGGCTACACCTTC. It specifies CASSFRGTPYRGYTF.